This TCR beta chain was sequenced for a study of T cell changes during pregnancy in multiple sclerosis. Repertoires were generated with immunoSEQ multiplex PCR, while TCRdb's copy carries only in-frame clones and drops some. The sample carries 35,000 to 55,000 clones, around 93% recorded once. The V segment lost 6 bases and the J segment 3 bases; nucleotides outside the gene matches: 7. The germline gives CDR1 MGHDK, CDR2 SYGVNS. The CDR3 sequence is 15 residues long. The TCR was taken from a female donor with multiple sclerosis, enrolled in a pregnancy study. Sequenced material: peripheral blood, taken in the third trimester of pregnancy. V gene TRBV25-1 combines with J gene TRBJ2-7; 11 bases map to TRBD2. The CDR3 DNA follows: TGTGCCAGCAGCCTAACCGGGACTAGCGGCTACGAGCAGTACTTC. It is translated as CASSLTGTSGYEQYF.